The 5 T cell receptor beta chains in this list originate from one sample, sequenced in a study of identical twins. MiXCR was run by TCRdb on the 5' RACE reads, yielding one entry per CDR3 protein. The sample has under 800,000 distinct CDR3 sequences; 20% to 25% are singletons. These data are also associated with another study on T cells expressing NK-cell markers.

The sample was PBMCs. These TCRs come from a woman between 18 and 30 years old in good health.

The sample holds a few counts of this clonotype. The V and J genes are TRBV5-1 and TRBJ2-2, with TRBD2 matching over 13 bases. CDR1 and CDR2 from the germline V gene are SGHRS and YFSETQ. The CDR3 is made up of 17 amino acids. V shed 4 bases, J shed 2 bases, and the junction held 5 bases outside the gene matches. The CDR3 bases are TGCGCCAGCAGCCCCGGGACTAGCGGGGCTAACACCGGGGAGCTGTTTTTT. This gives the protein CASSPGTSGANTGELFF. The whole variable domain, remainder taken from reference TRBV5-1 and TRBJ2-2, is KAGVTQTPRYLIKTRGQQVTLSCSPISGHRSVSWYQQTPGQGLQFLFEYFSETQRNKGNFPGRFSGRQFSNSRSEMNVSTLELGDSALYLCASSPGTSGANTGELFFGEGSRLTVL.

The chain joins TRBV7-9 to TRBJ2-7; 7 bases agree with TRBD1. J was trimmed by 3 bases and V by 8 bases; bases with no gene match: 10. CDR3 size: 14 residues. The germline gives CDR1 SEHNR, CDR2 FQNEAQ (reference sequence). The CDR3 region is CASAKGDSYYEQYF. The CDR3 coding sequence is TGTGCCAGCGCCAAAGGGGACAGCTACTACGAGCAGTACTTC.

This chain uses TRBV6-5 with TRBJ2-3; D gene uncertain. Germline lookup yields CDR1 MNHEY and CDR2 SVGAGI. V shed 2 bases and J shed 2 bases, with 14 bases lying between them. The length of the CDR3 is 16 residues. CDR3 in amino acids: CASSYGRDLNTDTQYF. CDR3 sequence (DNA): TGTGCCAGCAGTTACGGGCGTGATCTGAACACAGATACGCAGTATTTT.

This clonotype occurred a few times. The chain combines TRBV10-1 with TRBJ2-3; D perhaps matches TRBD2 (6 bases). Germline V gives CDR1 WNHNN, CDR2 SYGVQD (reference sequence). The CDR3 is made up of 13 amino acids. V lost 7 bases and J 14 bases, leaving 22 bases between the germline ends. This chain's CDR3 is CASTPELSGTPYF. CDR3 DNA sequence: TGCGCCAGCACCCCGGAGCTTAGCGGCACCCCGTATTTT.

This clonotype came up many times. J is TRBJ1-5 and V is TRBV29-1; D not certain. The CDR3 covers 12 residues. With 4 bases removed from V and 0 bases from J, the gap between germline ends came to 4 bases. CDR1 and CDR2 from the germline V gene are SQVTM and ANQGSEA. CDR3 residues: CSVGGSNQPQHF. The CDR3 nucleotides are TGCAGCGTTGGCGGTAGCAATCAGCCCCAGCATTTT.